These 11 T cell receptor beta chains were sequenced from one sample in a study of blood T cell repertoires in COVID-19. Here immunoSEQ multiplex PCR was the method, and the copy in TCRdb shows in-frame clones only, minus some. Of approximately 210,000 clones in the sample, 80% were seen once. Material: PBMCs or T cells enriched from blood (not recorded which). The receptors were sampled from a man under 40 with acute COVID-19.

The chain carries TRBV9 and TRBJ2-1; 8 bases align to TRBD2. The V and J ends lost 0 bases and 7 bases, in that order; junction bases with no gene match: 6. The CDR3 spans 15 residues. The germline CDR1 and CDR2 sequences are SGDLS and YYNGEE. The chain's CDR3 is CASSVAAGALNEQFF. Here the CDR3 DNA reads TGTGCCAGCAGCGTAGCAGCGGGGGCCTTAAATGAGCAGTTCTTC.

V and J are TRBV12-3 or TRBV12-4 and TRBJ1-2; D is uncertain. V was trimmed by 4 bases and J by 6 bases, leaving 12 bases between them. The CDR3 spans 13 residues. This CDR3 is CASSSRPVNGYTF. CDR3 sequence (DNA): TGTGCCAGCAGTTCCAGGCCAGTCAATGGCTACACCTTC.

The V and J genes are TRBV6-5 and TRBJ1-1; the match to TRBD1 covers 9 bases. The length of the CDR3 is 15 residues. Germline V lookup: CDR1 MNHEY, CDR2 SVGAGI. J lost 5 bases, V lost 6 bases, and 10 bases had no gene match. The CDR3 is CASRLMTGGRTEAFF. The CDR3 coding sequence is TGTGCCAGCAGATTAATGACAGGGGGACGAACTGAAGCTTTCTTT.

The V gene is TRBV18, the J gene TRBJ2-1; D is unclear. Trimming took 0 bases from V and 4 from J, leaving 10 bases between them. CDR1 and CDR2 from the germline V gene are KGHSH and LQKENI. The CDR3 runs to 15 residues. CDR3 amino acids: CASSPPVTRYNEQFF. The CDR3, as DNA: TGTGCCAGCTCACCACCTGTTACCAGGTACAATGAGCAGTTCTTC.

CDR3 in amino acids: CASSPRGTGEYGTEAFF. The CDR3 DNA sequence: TGTGCCAGCAGCCCACGCGGGACAGGGGAATACGGCACTGAAGCTTTCTTT. V usage is TRBV7-9 and J usage is TRBJ1-1; 10 bases map to TRBD1. The V segment lost 5 bases and the J segment 4 bases; nucleotides outside the gene matches: 13. CDR3 length: 17 amino acids. Germline values: CDR1 SEHNR, CDR2 FQNEAQ (reference sequence).

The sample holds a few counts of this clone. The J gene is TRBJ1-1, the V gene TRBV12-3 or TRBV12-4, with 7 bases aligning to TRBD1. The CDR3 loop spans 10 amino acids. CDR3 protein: CATGTVEAFF. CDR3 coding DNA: TGTGCTACCGGGACAGTTGAAGCTTTCTTT.

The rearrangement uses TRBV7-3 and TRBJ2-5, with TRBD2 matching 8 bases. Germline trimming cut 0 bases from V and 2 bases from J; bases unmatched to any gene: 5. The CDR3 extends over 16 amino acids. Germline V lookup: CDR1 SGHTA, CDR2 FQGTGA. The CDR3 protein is CASSLTGGGIQETQYF. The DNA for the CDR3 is TGTGCCAGCAGCTTAACAGGCGGGGGGATACAAGAGACCCAGTACTTC.

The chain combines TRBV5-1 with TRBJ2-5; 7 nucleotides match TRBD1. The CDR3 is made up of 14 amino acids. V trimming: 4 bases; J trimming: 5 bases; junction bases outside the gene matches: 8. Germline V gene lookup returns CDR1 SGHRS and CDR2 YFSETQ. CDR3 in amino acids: CASSLGQVRETQYF. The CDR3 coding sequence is TGCGCCAGCAGCCTAGGACAGGTTAGGGAGACCCAGTACTTC. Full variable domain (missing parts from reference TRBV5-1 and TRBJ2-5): KAGVTQTPRYLIKTRGQQVTLSCSPISGHRSVSWYQQTPGQGLQFLFEYFSETQRNKGNFPGRFSGRQFSNSRSEMNVSTLELGDSALYLCASSLGQVRETQYFGPGTRLLVL.

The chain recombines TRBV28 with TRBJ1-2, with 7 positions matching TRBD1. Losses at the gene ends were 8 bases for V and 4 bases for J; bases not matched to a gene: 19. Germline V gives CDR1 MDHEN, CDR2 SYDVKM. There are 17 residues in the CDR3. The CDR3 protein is CASFGFGSTGQLYGYTF. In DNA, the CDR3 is TGTGCCAGCTTCGGCTTCGGCTCGACGGGACAGCTCTATGGCTACACCTTC.

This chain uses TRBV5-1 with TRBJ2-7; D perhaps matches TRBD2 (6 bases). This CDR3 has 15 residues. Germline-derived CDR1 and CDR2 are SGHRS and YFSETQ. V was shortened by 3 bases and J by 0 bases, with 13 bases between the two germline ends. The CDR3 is CASSSGLDSSYEQYF. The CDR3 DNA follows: TGCGCCAGCAGCTCGGGACTTGACAGCTCCTACGAGCAGTACTTC. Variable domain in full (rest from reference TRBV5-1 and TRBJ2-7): KAGVTQTPRYLIKTRGQQVTLSCSPISGHRSVSWYQQTPGQGLQFLFEYFSETQRNKGNFPGRFSGRQFSNSRSEMNVSTLELGDSALYLCASSSGLDSSYEQYFGPGTRLTVT.

In DNA form, the CDR3 reads TGCGCCAGCAGCGTCGTCGGAGGGGACACTGAAGCTTTCTTT. Protein product: CASSVVGGDTEAFF. The rearrangement links TRBV10-2 to TRBJ1-1, with D perhaps TRBD1 (5 bases). Germline CDR1 and CDR2: WSHSY and SAAADI. Trimming stripped 6 bases from V and 3 bases from J, with 14 bases between. The CDR3 has 14 residues.